This T cell receptor beta chain comes out of a study of CD8+ T cells in alopecia areata listed by TCRdb under 2018. About the full investigation: The treated patients, all with moderate-to-severe alopecia areata, were enrolled in an open-label pilot trial of oral tofacitinib given at 5 to 10 mg twice daily. High-throughput TCRbeta sequencing was used to examine T cell clonal expansion in alopecia areata in both the C3H/HeJ mouse model and human patients. Clonality in the scalp was compared among normal scalp (n=4), patchy alopecia areata scalp (n=8), and alopecia totalis/universalis scalp (n=8). Scalp tissue and sorted CD4+ and CD8+ peripheral blood T cells from patchy and totalis/universalis alopecia areata patients and from healthy controls were covered by human TCRbeta sequencing. Patients stayed on tofacitinib for 6 to 18 months and then had 6 months of follow-up off drug so that delayed response and recurrence could be assessed. TCRbeta CDR3 regions were amplified by immunoSEQ multiplex PCR with 35 Vbeta forward and 13 Jbeta reverse primers. Biopsies were taken from tofacitinib-treated patients at baseline and at 4 and 24 weeks of treatment, and a later scalp biopsy was taken in several of the tofacitinib-treated patients. The SALT score, which quantifies the percentage of affected scalp surface area, was used to measure disease severity in treated patients. The RNA source kit depended on sample type: the PAXgene miRNA kit for fixed scalp, the miRNeasy kit for PBMCs, and the RNeasy kit for mouse skin. Findings and caveats that apply to the study as a whole: Scalp clonality and the number of expanded CD8+ clones among the top 100 scalp clones were significantly decreased by tofacitinib. Higher clonality and more expanded CD8+ clones were observed in lesional scalp than in normal scalp, particularly in alopecia totalis/universalis, a finding suggestive of antigenic drive. Because the treated cohort was small and had just a single nonresponder, larger studies are needed to establish links between baseline CD8+ expansion and response. Compared with mice, TCR sequences shared between patients were less clear, possibly partly because of HLA diversity across the patient population. Unlike mouse skin, which is dominated by gammadelta T cells, normal human skin has resident alphabeta T cells that are also sequenced, and this complicates analysis of the scalp TCR repertoire. Many expanded lesional clones persisted in scalp and blood during tofacitinib treatment, which may partly explain relapse after stopping treatment.

Including cysteine and phenylalanine, the CDR3 has 15 amino acids. The sequence is cut down to CDR3 DNA, 45 bases in frame from base 1. Taken from the germline V gene, the CDR1 and CDR2 loops are KGHSH and LQKENI. Trimming at the junction amounts to 3 bases on V and 3 bases on J, and the germline ends lie 9 bases apart. Interpreted using the paper, the treatment or condition label stands for: oral pan-JAK inhibitor, 5-10 mg twice daily. From alopecia areata patients, peripheral blood was collected along with lesional scalp punch biopsies. PBMCs were separated by density centrifugation and stained for CD3, CD4 and CD8, after which CD4+ and CD8+ T cells were sorted on a FACSAria. The library was generated by the immunoSEQ multiplex PCR assay. For TCR sequencing, RNA was extracted from every sample and reverse transcribed into cDNA to serve as template. SuperScript III was used for first-strand cDNA synthesis, primed with a 2:1 mix of oligo-dT and random hexamers. Amplification bias was assessed with a synthetic immune receptor repertoire, and residual bias was removed computationally. For the original study's pipeline: Raw reads were preprocessed for error removal, and CDR3 was defined according to IMGT conventions as running from the conserved cysteine to phenylalanine. Clonality was computed by normalizing Shannon entropy by log2 of the number of productive unique TCRs and subtracting the result from 1. CD4 or CD8 identity of scalp clones was inferred by cross-referencing scalp TCRbeta sequences with sorted blood CD4 and CD8 repertoires. In its TCRdb copy, this immuneACCESS table keeps in-frame sequences only and misses some clones. Where compared with another copy, unresolved V genes explain less than half of these, and the others have no known cause. V, J and clone size were drawn from that table, and D and trimming were deduced from the DNA. The sample contains some 200,000 clones, roughly 44% of them found a single time. About 2.6% of the sample rests with the top ten.

In its sample, this clone was seen a few times. No cognate antigen has been identified for it. No per-base quality is available; no much larger clone lies one base away. In this chain, TRBV18 is recombined with TRBJ2-6, and possibly TRBD1, on 5 matching bases. Sequenced here: CD4+ T cells sorted from blood, sampled at approximately week 37, from a patient treated with tofacitinib. This receptor was identified in a human donor with alopecia areata. The CDR3 loop reads CASSPQGNGANVLTF. In nucleotide form, the sequence is TGTGCCAGCTCACCGCAGGGCAATGGGGCCAACGTCCTGACTTTC.